These 5 T cell receptor beta chains were sequenced from one sample in a study of blood T cells in healthy people across ages. With a J-beta primer mix and a sample-barcoded 5' primer, a second PCR ran about 7 to 11 cycles. TCRdb redid the calling of the 5' RACE reads with MiXCR, one entry per CDR3 protein. The sample contains fewer than 2,000,000 distinct CDR3 sequences, around 35% of which appear only once. Material: blood. These receptors came from a woman aged 25 to 39 in good health.

A few counts support this clonotype. This chain connects TRBV7-3 to TRBJ2-1, with no clear D. The CDR3 loop spans 16 amino acids. Germline loops: CDR1 SGHTA, CDR2 FQGTGA. Trimming stripped 0 bases from V and 0 bases from J, with 9 bases between. CDR3 nucleotides: TGTGCCAGCAGCTTAACGCGACTCAGCTCCTACAATGAGCAGTTCTTC. Translating it yields CASSLTRLSSYNEQFF.

This clonotype was counted a few times. DNA of the CDR3: TGTGCCAGCAGCTCGGGACAGGGACCAAACTACGAGCAGTACTTC. Residues: CASSSGQGPNYEQYF. V and J are TRBV7-9 and TRBJ2-7; 9 bases are a match to TRBD1. Trimming cost V 4 bases and J 3 bases; bases outside gene matches: 7. CDR3 length: 15 residues. Germline V gives CDR1 SEHNR, CDR2 FQNEAQ (reference sequence).

This clonotype was detected a few times. Here the CDR3 reads CASTTLRREETQYF. The CDR3 nucleotides are TGTGCCAGCACCACCCTGCGACGGGAAGAGACCCAGTACTTC. The rearrangement joins TRBV7-9 to TRBJ2-5; D unclear. Trimming shortened V by 7 bases and J by 3 bases, and 15 bases separated the two germline ends. The CDR3 loop spans 14 amino acids. The germline CDR1 and CDR2 sequences are SEHNR and FQNEAQ (reference sequence).

In its sample, this clonotype was seen many times. The chain couples TRBV7-9 to TRBJ2-3, with 16 bases aligning to TRBD2. The CDR3 has 18 amino acids. Losses at the gene ends were 6 bases for V and 4 bases for J; bases not matched to a gene: 10. Germline CDR1 reads SEHNR; CDR2 reads FQNEAQ (reference sequence). CDR3 sequence (DNA): TGTGCCAGCAGTTCGGGACTAGCGGGGGGGCCCCTGGCAGATACGCAGTATTTT. Translation: CASSSGLAGGPLADTQYF.

This clonotype came up many times. The rearrangement links TRBV7-2 to TRBJ2-3; 11 bases agree with TRBD2. The CDR3 runs 15 residues. V shed 5 bases, J shed 4 bases, and the junction held 5 bases outside the gene matches. The germline CDR1 and CDR2 sequences are SGHTA and FQGNSA. Written as DNA, the CDR3 is TGTGCCAGCAGCATACCGACTAGCGGGGCAGATACGCAGTATTTT. Its translation: CASSIPTSGADTQYF.